The 26 T cell receptor beta chains presented below share a single source sample, sequenced in a study of blood T cell repertoires in COVID-19. Only in-frame clones appear in the TCRdb table, and some are missing; sequencing was by immunoSEQ multiplex PCR. The sample carries 260,000 or so clones, 87% recorded once. Specimen: PBMCs or T cells enriched from blood (not recorded which). The receptor set was obtained from a woman in her twenties or thirties with acute COVID-19.

V is TRBV19 and J is TRBJ2-3; D is perhaps TRBD1 (6 bases). The V end lost 1 base, the J end lost 3 bases, and 8 bases lay between the germline ends. CDR1 is LNHDA, CDR2 SQIVND, per germline (reference sequence). This CDR3 has 14 amino acids. The CDR3 protein is CASSIVTGTDTQYF. In DNA form, the CDR3 reads TGTGCCAGTAGTATAGTAACAGGGACAGATACGCAGTATTTT.

This chain uses TRBV6-5 with TRBJ2-1, with D possibly being TRBD1 (6 bases). Trimming left V 2 bases short and J 0 bases short, with 8 bases between. The germline gives CDR1 MNHEY, CDR2 SVGAGI. The CDR3 extends over 15 amino acids. CDR3 in amino acids: CASSYEGGSYNEQFF. The CDR3 DNA reads TGTGCCAGCAGTTACGAAGGGGGCTCCTACAATGAGCAGTTCTTC.

The chain employs TRBV14 and TRBJ2-3; D ambiguous. The germline V and J ends were trimmed by 0 bases and 6 bases, with 13 bases remaining between them. The CDR3 runs to 15 residues. The germline V gene has CDR1 SGHDN and CDR2 FVKESK. As DNA, the CDR3 is TGTGCCAGCAGCCAAGAAGACTCCCTATGGGATACGCAGTATTTT. Translation gives CASSQEDSLWDTQYF. Variable domain in full (rest from reference TRBV14 and TRBJ2-3): EAGVTQFPSHSVIEKGQTVTLRCDPISGHDNLYWYRRVMGKEIKFLLHFVKESKQDESGMPNNRFLAERTGGTYSTLKVQPAELEDSGVYFCASSQEDSLWDTQYFGPGTRLTVL.

V usage is TRBV5-1 and J usage is TRBJ2-1; no clear D gene. CDR1 and CDR2 from the germline V gene are SGHRS and YFSETQ. Trimming removed 0 bases at V and 5 bases at J, with 3 bases between. The CDR3 contains 12 residues. CDR3 protein: CASSLAHNEQFF. The CDR3 nucleotides are TGCGCCAGCAGCTTGGCTCACAATGAGCAGTTCTTC.

V usage is TRBV30 and J usage is TRBJ1-5; maybe TRBD1 (6 bases). Deletions cut 0 bases from V and 7 bases from J, with 13 bases between. The CDR3 contains 14 residues. Germline V gene lookup returns CDR1 GTSNPN and CDR2 SVGIG (reference sequence). CDR3 sequence reads: CAWSVMGGQQPQHF. The CDR3 DNA reads as TGTGCCTGGAGTGTAATGGGGGGGCAACAGCCCCAGCATTTT.

V is TRBV7-2 and J is TRBJ2-1; D is possibly TRBD1 (5 bases). Between the trimmed V and J ends, which lost 1 base and 3 bases, there was a span of 10 bases. This CDR3 has 15 amino acids. Per the germline V gene, CDR1 is SGHTA and CDR2 is FQGNSA. CDR3 DNA: TGTGCCAGCAGCTTAGAGGGGTCGGGCTACAATGAGCAGTTCTTC. As protein: CASSLEGSGYNEQFF. Variable domain in full (rest from reference TRBV7-2 and TRBJ2-1): GAGVSQSPSNKVTEKGKDVELRCDPISGHTALYWYRQSLGQGLEFLIYFQGNSAPDKSGLPSDRFSAERTGGSVSTLTIQRTQQEDSAVYLCASSLEGSGYNEQFFGPGTRLTVL.

There are a few counts of this clone. This chain connects TRBV30 to TRBJ2-7; D might be TRBD1 (5 bases). The V and J ends lost 4 bases and 3 bases respectively, with 10 bases between them. Germline CDR1 reads GTSNPN; CDR2 reads SVGIG (reference sequence). This CDR3 has 12 amino acids. CDR3 region: CAWTDSNYEQYF. DNA of the CDR3: TGTGCCTGGACTGACAGTAACTACGAGCAGTACTTC.

V usage is TRBV5-5 and J usage is TRBJ1-2; 8 bases map to TRBD1. Germline CDR1 reads SGHKS; CDR2 reads YYEKEE (reference sequence). V was pared by 2 bases and J by 4 bases, with 7 bases of the junction left unmatched. This CDR3 comprises 15 residues. The CDR3 protein is CASSLAWGQVYGYTF. The DNA for the CDR3 is TGTGCCAGCAGCTTAGCATGGGGACAGGTCTATGGCTACACCTTC. Based on the CDR3 plus reference TRBV5-5 and TRBJ1-2, the full variable domain is DAGVTQSPTHLIKTRGQQVTLRCSPISGHKSVSWYQQVLGQGPQFIFQYYEKEERGRGNFPDRFSARQFPNYSSELNVNALLLGDSALYLCASSLAWGQVYGYTFGSGTRLTVV.

The V call is TRBV4-3, the J call TRBJ2-3; perhaps TRBD1 as D (5 bases). Trimming left V 0 bases short and J 1 base short, with 11 bases between. CDR1 LGHNA and CDR2 YSLEER come from the germline V gene. This CDR3 comprises 16 residues. The CDR3 DNA reads as TGCGCCAGCAGCCAAGATCCCCTCAGGGGCACAGATACGCAGTATTTT. Protein: CASSQDPLRGTDTQYF.

The V and J genes are TRBV5-4 and TRBJ1-4; the match to TRBD1 covers 7 bases. V shed 2 bases and J 7 bases; nucleotides not matched to a gene: 2. The CDR3 is made up of 13 amino acids. Germline values: CDR1 SGHNT, CDR2 YYREEE (reference sequence). CDR3 amino acids: CASSFQGVEKLFF. The CDR3 DNA sequence: TGTGCCAGCAGCTTCCAGGGGGTTGAAAAACTGTTTTTT. The full variable domain, its missing parts supplied by reference TRBV5-4 and TRBJ1-4, is ETGVTQSPTHLIKTRGQQVTLRCSSQSGHNTVSWYQQALGQGPQFIFQYYREEENGRGNFPPRFSGLQFPNYSSELNVNALELDDSALYLCASSFQGVEKLFFGSGTQLSVL.

J is TRBJ1-1 and V is TRBV5-1; 7 positions match TRBD1. The CDR3 runs to 14 residues. With 0 bases clipped from V and 3 bases from J, the junction kept 2 bases outside the gene matches. CDR1 SGHRS and CDR2 YFSETQ come from the germline V gene. The CDR3 loop is CASSLAGTDTEAFF. The CDR3 bases are TGCGCCAGCAGCTTGGCCGGGACAGACACTGAAGCTTTCTTT.

The chain links TRBV9 to TRBJ2-7; TRBD1 aligns across 7 bases. The germline V gene encodes CDR1 SGDLS and CDR2 YYNGEE. The CDR3 sequence is 17 residues long. The V gene end was trimmed by 0 bases and the J gene end by 2 bases; junction bases not matched to a gene: 11. The DNA of the CDR3 is TGTGCCAGCAGCGTAGGGGTCAGCAGGCAGGGGGCCTACGAGCAGTACTTC. It specifies CASSVGVSRQGAYEQYF.

The rearrangement uses TRBV6-5 and TRBJ2-7, with 7 bases identical to TRBD1. The CDR3 has 14 residues. CDR1 and CDR2 (germline): MNHEY, SVGAGI. J was trimmed by 3 bases and V by 5 bases; bases with no gene match: 7. The CDR3 here is CASSPSDRDYEQYF. CDR3 nucleotide sequence: TGTGCCAGCAGTCCTTCTGACAGGGACTACGAGCAGTACTTC.

The chain uses TRBV11-2 and TRBJ1-2; weak D call: TRBD1 (5 bases). The CDR3 is 14 residues long. Trimming stripped 2 bases from V and 4 bases from J, with 11 bases between. Germline CDR1 and CDR2: SGHAT and FQNNGV. In DNA, the CDR3 is TGTGCCAGCAGCTTACCAGGGAGGCCCTATGGCTACACCTTC. This gives the protein CASSLPGRPYGYTF.

The chain joins TRBV6-2 or TRBV6-3 to TRBJ2-7; 9 bases line up with TRBD1. The CDR3 runs 16 residues. The germline V gene has CDR1 MNHEY and CDR2 SVGEGT. V gave up 2 bases and J gave up 1 base; unmatched junction bases: 6. Written as DNA, the CDR3 is TGTGCCAGCAGTTACGCTCGGACAGGGGCGTCCTACGAGCAGTACTTC. Translated: CASSYARTGASYEQYF.

The V and J genes are TRBV6-4 and TRBJ2-1, with 7 bases identical to TRBD1. CDR3 size: 14 residues. Germline-derived CDR1 and CDR2 are MRHNA and SNTAGT. With 0 bases clipped from V and 6 bases from J, the junction kept 2 bases outside the gene matches. The CDR3 nucleotides are TGTGCCAGCAGTGACTCTGCAGGGGGCAATGAGCAGTTCTTC. It specifies CASSDSAGGNEQFF.

The CDR3 loop reads CASSPPGQGAFF. As DNA, the CDR3 is TGTGCCAGCAGCCCCCCGGGACAGGGGGCTTTCTTT. The V gene is TRBV6-5, the J gene TRBJ1-1, with 10 bases that match TRBD1. This CDR3 spans 12 amino acids. V shed 6 bases and J 11 bases; nucleotides not matched to a gene: 6. Germline loops: CDR1 MNHEY, CDR2 SVGAGI.

The rearrangement joins TRBV21-1 to TRBJ1-3. TRBV21-1 is annotated as a pseudogene. The CDR3 sequence is 15 residues long. CDR3 sequence (DNA): TGTGCCACTCACAAGAGGCAGTTCTCTGGAAACACCATATATTTT. Residues: CATHKRQFSGNTIYF.

The chain joins TRBV10-1 to TRBJ2-3, with TRBD1 as a possible D gene (6 bases). The CDR3 runs 17 residues. Germline CDR1 is WNHNN and CDR2 is SYGVQD (reference sequence). Trimming left V 6 bases short and J 4 bases short, with 23 bases between. This CDR3 is CASSRDHLRGRADTQYF. The CDR3 coding sequence is TGCGCCAGCAGCCGGGACCACCTCAGGGGCCGCGCAGATACGCAGTATTTT.

The chain is built from TRBV24-1 and TRBJ2-3; 7 bases map to TRBD1. The CDR3 length is 15 residues. J gave up 3 bases and V 4 bases, and 6 bases lay outside the gene matches. Germline loops: CDR1 KGHDR, CDR2 SFDVKD. The CDR3 here is CATSDPGQETDTQYF. The CDR3 DNA sequence: TGTGCCACCAGTGACCCTGGACAGGAGACAGATACGCAGTATTTT.

This clone was found many times. The CDR3 spells CASSAGTGVEQFF. The CDR3 bases are TGTGCCAGCAGTGCCGGGACAGGGGTTGAGCAGTTCTTC. The rearrangement uses TRBV12-3 or TRBV12-4 and TRBJ2-1, with 10 bases that match TRBD1. V gave up 5 bases and J gave up 9 bases; unmatched junction bases: 4. The CDR3 sequence is 13 residues long.

The chain couples TRBV5-1 to TRBJ1-2; TRBD1 matches 7 bases. V trimming: 5 bases; J trimming: 7 bases; junction bases outside the gene matches: 8. Germline values: CDR1 SGHRS, CDR2 YFSETQ. The CDR3 totals 13 residues. CDR3 DNA sequence: TGCGCCAGCAGAAAGACAGGGAAGGGTGGCTACACCTTC. Its translation: CASRKTGKGGYTF.

The chain couples TRBV7-2 to TRBJ2-3; TRBD2 might be the D (6 bases). The CDR3 spans 18 residues. CDR1 and CDR2 (germline): SGHTA, FQGNSA. Trimming took off 5 bases at V and 2 bases at J, with 23 bases between the two ends. CDR3: CASSVRSSSETFTDTQYF. In nucleotides, the CDR3 is TGTGCCAGCAGCGTTCGGTCTTCTAGCGAAACATTCACAGATACGCAGTATTTT.

The chain carries TRBV5-1 and TRBJ1-4, with 7 bases lining up with TRBD1. Germline V gene sequence: CDR1 SGHRS, CDR2 YFSETQ. The V segment lost 4 bases and the J segment 5 bases; nucleotides outside the gene matches: 11. The CDR3 extends over 16 amino acids. The DNA of the CDR3 is TGCGCCAGCAGCAGAATGGGACAGCTACTAAATGAAAAACTGTTTTTT. Translation: CASSRMGQLLNEKLFF.

This rearrangement joins TRBV28 to TRBJ1-1; no reliable D call. Germline assignment: CDR1 MDHEN and CDR2 SYDVKM. Trimming cost V 5 bases and J 7 bases, with 11 bases left between them. CDR3 length: 12 residues. The CDR3 DNA sequence: TGTGCCAGCAGTCCAAACCAGTATGAAGCTTTCTTT. It yields the protein CASSPNQYEAFF.

CDR3 nucleotide sequence: TGTGCCAGCTCACCACCAATGGGTGAGGGTATGTTCTTC. This codes for CASSPPMGEGMFF. This chain uses TRBV18 with TRBJ2-1; D might be TRBD2 (5 bases). The CDR3 runs to 13 residues. Between the trimmed V and J ends, which lost 0 bases and 15 bases, there was a span of 15 bases. The germline V gene has CDR1 KGHSH and CDR2 LQKENI.